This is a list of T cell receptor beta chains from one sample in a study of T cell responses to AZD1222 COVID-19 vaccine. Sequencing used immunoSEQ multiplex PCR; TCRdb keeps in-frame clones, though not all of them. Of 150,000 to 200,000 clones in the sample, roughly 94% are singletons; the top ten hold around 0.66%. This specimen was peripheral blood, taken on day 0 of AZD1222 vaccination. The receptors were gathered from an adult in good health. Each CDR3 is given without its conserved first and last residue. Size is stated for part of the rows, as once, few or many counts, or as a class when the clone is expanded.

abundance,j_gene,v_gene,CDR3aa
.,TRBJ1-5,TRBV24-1,ATSDSRSNQPQH
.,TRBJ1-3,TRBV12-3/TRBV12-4,ASSLERYTIY
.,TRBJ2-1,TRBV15,ATSTIGNSRGVAQGPYNEQF
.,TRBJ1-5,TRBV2,ASSGTESNQPQH
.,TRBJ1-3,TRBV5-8,ASSLVDPDQNTIY
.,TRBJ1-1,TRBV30,AWSSVGYRDRGTEAF
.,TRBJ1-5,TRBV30,AWSGASNQPQH
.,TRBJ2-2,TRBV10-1,ASRAGNQGELF
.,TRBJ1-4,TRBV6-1,ASSERPGQGAGKLF
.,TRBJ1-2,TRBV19,ASSMPPRTAGNGYT
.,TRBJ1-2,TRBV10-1,ASSGGAGGYT
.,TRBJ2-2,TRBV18,ASSPEVRGSGELF
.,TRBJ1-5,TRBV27,ASSAYSGGGQPQH
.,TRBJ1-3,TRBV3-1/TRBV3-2,ASSSWSQTLGGNTIY
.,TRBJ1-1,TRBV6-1,ASSERTGGTEAF
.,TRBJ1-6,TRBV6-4,ASSPGIRSPLH
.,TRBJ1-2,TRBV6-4,ASSPEGAGPYGYT
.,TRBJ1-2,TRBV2,ASWGRGYGYT
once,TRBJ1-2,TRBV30,AWSVPTPVYGYT
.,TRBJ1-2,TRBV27,ASSLRQGSGYGYT
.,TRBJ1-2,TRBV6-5,ASPQGAGGYT
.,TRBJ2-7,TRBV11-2,ASSLERGSAYEQY
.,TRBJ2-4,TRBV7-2,ASSQRQIPHIQY
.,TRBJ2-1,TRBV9,ASSFSGDNEQF
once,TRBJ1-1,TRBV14,ASSQLERLNTEAF
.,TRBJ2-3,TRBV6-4,ASSESGGNTDTQY
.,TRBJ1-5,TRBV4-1,ASSQEGRGWGNQPQH
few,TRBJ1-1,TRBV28,ASTRGEAF
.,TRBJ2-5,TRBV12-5,ASGFYAGGGETQY
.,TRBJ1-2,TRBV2,ASREGRPNYGYT
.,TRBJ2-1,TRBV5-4,ASKPGLEGEEQF
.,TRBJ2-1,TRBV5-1,ASSFGGGYYNEQF
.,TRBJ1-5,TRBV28,ASNPGMPNQPQH
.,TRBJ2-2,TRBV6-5,ASSYRPNTGELF
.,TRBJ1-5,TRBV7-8,ASSLAINQPQH
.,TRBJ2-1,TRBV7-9,ASSSQNGLYHTLV
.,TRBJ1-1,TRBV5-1,ASSLGQSTEAF
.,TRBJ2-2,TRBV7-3,ASSISLRRGTGELF
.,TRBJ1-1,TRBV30,AWGKVAEAF
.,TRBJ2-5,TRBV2,ASGVGETQY
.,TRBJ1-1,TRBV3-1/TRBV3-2,ASSNRDGNTEAF
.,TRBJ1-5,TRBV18,ASSTGQGQPQH
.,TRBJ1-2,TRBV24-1,ATSDGQGKEHGYT
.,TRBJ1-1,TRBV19,ASSLQGRNTEAF
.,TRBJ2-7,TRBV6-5,ASRVSTLTYEQY
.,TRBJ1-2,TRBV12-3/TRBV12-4,ASSGDRRYGYT
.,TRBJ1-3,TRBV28,ASTRPSGNTIY
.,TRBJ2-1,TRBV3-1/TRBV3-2,ASSQDLSNQQF
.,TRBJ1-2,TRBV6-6,ASSYVAGTDGYT
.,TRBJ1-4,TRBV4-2,ASSQPQGRNEKLF
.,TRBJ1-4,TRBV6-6,ASSHTRTGGYNEKLF
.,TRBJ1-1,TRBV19,ASTDPTGGLTEAF
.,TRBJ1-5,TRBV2,ATVQDSPNQPQH
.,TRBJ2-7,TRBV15,ATSRDGTGLGDEQY
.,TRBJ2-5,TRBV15,ATSRGGGETQY
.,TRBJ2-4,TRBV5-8,ASSLAGTAKNIQY
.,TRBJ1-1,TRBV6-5,ASTGRNTEAF
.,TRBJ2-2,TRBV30,AWSRLTADSGELF
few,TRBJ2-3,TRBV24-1,ATSDSSMPLLMGTDTQY